This T cell receptor beta chain was captured by sequencing in a study of TIL therapy for anti-PD-1-resistant metastatic lung cancer (dated by TCRdb to the early 2020s). Regarding the complete study: Before any PD-1/PD-L1 blockade was given, tumors were harvested, nivolumab was then administered, and patients who progressed went on to receive lymphodepletion, an infusion of expanded TIL, and IL-2. A median age of approximately 55 years (range about 38-85) and a median tumor PD-L1 proportion score of roughly 5.8% were recorded among enrolled patients. Most of the cohort had lung adenocarcinoma, including four EGFR-mutant tumors and two ALK-rearranged tumors, and half of the patients were either current or former smokers. A median non-synonymous tumor mutation burden of under 1.9 mutations per megabase was determined across the cohort by whole-exome sequencing. Tumor and peripheral blood T cell receptor beta sequencing was used to track clonotypes across tumor, expanded TIL product and serial blood samples.

Overall study results and their limits: The cohort was highly selected, including more treatment-naive, never-smoker and oncogene-addicted patients than is typical, which limits generalizability. The baseline peripheral repertoire was partially replaced by infused TIL clonotypes, which then decayed over months, and persistence showed no apparent association with response. The study protocol defined all tumor marker inferences as exploratory.

The sample's time point label, decoded: pre-treatment sample, taken before nivolumab and TIL therapy. A phase I trial run at two centers enrolled adults with stage 4 NSCLC between 2017 and 2020. Samples were obtained from a single-arm, open-label phase I trial in which tumor-infiltrating lymphocyte therapy with nivolumab was evaluated in advanced non-small cell lung cancer. Blood mononuclear cells from EDTA tubes were isolated by Ficoll gradient, snap-frozen as pellets, and DNA was extracted with a Qiagen mini-prep kit. Counted from cysteine to phenylalanine, this CDR3 has 15 amino acids. Only the CDR3 portion is preserved as DNA: 45 bases, with reading frame beginning at the first base. The germline V gene sets CDR1 to SGHRS and CDR2 to YFSETQ. V lost 1 base and J lost 8 bases; the stretch between them is 15 bases long. TCR beta CDR3 regions were amplified from genomic DNA by bias-controlled multiplex PCR with the immunoSEQ v3 hsTCRB kit. The TCR libraries were sequenced on an Illumina NextSeq 500 to about 2.1 million read pairs for survey level or about 5-6.5 million read pairs for deep level. As for the original processing: The immunoSEQ Analyzer software assigned V, D and J genes, filtered out non-productive sequences, and reported clonality. Repertoires were compared by productive Simpson clonality and by the Morisita overlap index of productive TRB rearrangements between infused TIL and blood. For each clone in blood, the absolute clonotype count was estimated by multiplying the lymphocyte count by the CD3+ fraction and by the clone's productive frequency. This immuneACCESS table, as held by TCRdb, lists in-frame sequences with V and J called but not all clones. Of the missing ones, under half trace to an unresolved V gene in checked studies; the others have no known cause. From that table come the V and J calls and clone size; the DNA was used to work out D and trimming. The sample data list 40,000 to 55,000 clones, and 70% to 80% of these were observed just once. Jointly, the top ten make up about 4.8% of the sample.

With regard to this clone: Its cognate antigen has yet to be identified. Base qualities are not recorded, but no much larger clone differs from it by a single base.

Source: blood, taken at baseline. The sequence derives from a woman aged 30 to 85 with non-small cell lung cancer. The V and J segments used are TRBV5-1 and TRBJ1-4; 5 matching bases give a weak D call of TRBD1. CDR3 reads: CASSLNSGEGEKLFF. The DNA sequence reads TGCGCCAGCAGCTTGAATTCGGGGGAGGGAGAAAAACTGTTTTTT.